This T cell receptor (beta chain) is drawn from a study of blood T cell repertoires in COVID-19. Study-level background: The cDNA or gDNA used as material had been derived from T cells, B-cell-depleted T cells, or PBMCs.

Participants were aged roughly 18 to 90 years from roughly 25 US areas. The CDR3 runs 16 residues. V was cut by 1 base and J by 5 bases, with 14 bases left in between. The germline gives CDR1 LGHNA, CDR2 YSLEER. Authors' data handling: Nucleated cell counts were estimated from reference gene primer amplification. The data were produced by immunoSEQ multiplex PCR, yet TCRdb's version contains in-frame clones alone and is incomplete. The V and J calls and the clone size are those of that table, but D and trimming were determined from the DNA. Of 300,000 to 350,000 clones listed, around 86% are singletons.

The rearrangement links TRBV4-3 to TRBJ1-4; D possibly corresponds to TRBD1 (6 bases). The sequence was obtained from a woman in her thirties or forties with acute COVID-19. Sequenced sample: PBMCs or T cells enriched from blood (not recorded which). The CDR3 DNA follows: TGCGCCAGCAGCCAAGTAGGCAAACAGGGCAATGAAAAACTGTTTTTT. It yields the protein CASSQVGKQGNEKLFF.